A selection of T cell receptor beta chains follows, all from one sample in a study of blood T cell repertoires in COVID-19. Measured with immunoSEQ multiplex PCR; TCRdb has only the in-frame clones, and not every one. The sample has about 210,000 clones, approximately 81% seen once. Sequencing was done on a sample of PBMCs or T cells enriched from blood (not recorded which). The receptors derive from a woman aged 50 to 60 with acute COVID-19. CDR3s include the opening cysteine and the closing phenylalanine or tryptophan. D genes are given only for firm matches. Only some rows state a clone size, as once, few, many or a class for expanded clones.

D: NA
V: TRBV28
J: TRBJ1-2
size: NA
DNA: TGTGCCAGCAGTCCATGGACTGTTACTAACTATGGCTACACCTTC
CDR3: CASSPWTVTNYGYTF

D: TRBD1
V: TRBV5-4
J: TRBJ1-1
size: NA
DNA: TGTGCCAGCAGACAACAGGGGACCGGGTCTGAAGCTTTCTTT
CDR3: CASRQQGTGSEAFF

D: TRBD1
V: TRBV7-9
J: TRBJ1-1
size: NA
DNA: TGTGCCAGCAGCTACTCTCAGGGGGCCGAGAACACTGAAGCTTTCTTT
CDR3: CASSYSQGAENTEAFF

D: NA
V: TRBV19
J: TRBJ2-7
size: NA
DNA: TGTGCCAGTAGTATAGGCCGGGGCTACGAGCAGTACTTC
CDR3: CASSIGRGYEQYF

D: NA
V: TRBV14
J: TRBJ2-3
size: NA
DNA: TGTGCCAGCAGCCAAGTCAGGGCAGCGCAGTATTTT
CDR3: CASSQVRAAQYF

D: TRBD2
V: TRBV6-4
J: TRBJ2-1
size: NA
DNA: TGTGCCAGCAGAGCGAGCGGGGGGGCCCTAATCAATGAGCAGTTCTTC
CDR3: CASRASGGALINEQFF

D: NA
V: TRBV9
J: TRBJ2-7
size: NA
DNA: TGTGCCAGCAGCCCCTTGAGTGTTGAGCACTCCTACGAGCAGTACTTC
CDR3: CASSPLSVEHSYEQYF

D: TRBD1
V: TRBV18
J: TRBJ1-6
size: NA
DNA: TGTGCCAGCTCAGTATTAAATTCGGGACAGGCTGATAATTCACCCCTCCACTTT
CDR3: CASSVLNSGQADNSPLHF

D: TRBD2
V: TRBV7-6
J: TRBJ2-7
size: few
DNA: TGTGCCAGCAGCCCTAGCGGGAGGGCCCACGAGCAGTACTTC
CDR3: CASSPSGRAHEQYF

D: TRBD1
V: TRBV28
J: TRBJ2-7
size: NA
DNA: TGTGCCAGCAGTTTAGGGACAGGGGCCCTCTACGAGCAGTACTTC
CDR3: CASSLGTGALYEQYF

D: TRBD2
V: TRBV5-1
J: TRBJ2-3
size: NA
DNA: TGCGCCAGCAGCTTTGCGGGAGGAAAGGGAGATACGCAGTATTTT
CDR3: CASSFAGGKGDTQYF

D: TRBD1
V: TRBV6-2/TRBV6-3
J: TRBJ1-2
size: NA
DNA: TGTGCCAGCAGTTACTCGCACAGGGGCCTTAACTATGGCTACACCTTC
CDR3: CASSYSHRGLNYGYTF

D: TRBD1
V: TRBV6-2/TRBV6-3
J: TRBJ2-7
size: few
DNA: TGTGCCAGCAGTTACGATCCCGGACAGGGGGCAGTCGGCTCCTACGAGCAGTACTTC
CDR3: CASSYDPGQGAVGSYEQYF

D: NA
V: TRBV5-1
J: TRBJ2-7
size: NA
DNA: TGCGCCAGCAGCCCCCAAGCGGGACAGGCCTCCTACGAGCAGTACTTC
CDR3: CASSPQAGQASYEQYF

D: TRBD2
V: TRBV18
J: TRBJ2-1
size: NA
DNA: TGTGCCAGCTCACTAGGGACTAGCGGGGCTAATGAGCAGTTCTTC
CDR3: CASSLGTSGANEQFF

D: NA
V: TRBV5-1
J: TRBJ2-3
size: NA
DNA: TGCGCCAGCAGCTTGGATGGCAGAAGCACAGATACGCAGTATTTT
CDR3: CASSLDGRSTDTQYF

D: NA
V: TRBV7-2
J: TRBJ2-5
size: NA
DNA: TGTGCCAGCAGCTCCGTAAAGACCCAGTACTTC
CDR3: CASSSVKTQYF

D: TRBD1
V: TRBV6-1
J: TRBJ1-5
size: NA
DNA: TGTGCCAGCAGTGGCCCAGGGGGTTGGGGCAATCAGCCCCAGCATTTT
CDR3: CASSGPGGWGNQPQHF

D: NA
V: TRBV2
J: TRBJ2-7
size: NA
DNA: TGTGCCAGCATGGTGACTAGCTCCTACGAGCAGTACTTC
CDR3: CASMVTSSYEQYF

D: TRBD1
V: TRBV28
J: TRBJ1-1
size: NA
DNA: TGTGCCAGCAGTTTATTCAGGGGGTCGGGCACTGAAGCTTTCTTT
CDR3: CASSLFRGSGTEAFF

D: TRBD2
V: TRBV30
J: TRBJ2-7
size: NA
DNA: TGTGCCTGGACTCGAGCGGGAGGGGCCTACGAGCAGTACTTC
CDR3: CAWTRAGGAYEQYF

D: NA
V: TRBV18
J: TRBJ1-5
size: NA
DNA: TGTGCCAGCTCAGCGGGGGACACCCAGCCCCAGCATTTT
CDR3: CASSAGDTQPQHF

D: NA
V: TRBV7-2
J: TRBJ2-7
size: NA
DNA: TGTGCCAGCAGACTAGTGAGACAGGCCTCCTACGAGCAGTACTTC
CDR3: CASRLVRQASYEQYF

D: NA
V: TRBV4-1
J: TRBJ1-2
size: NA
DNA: TGCGCCAGCAGCCAAGTTTCCGACCTGGGACTCTATGGCTACACCTTC
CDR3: CASSQVSDLGLYGYTF

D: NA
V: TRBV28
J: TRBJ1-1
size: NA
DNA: TGTGCCAGCAGTACCCAAGGGAGGGCGAACACTGAAGCTTTCTTT
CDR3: CASSTQGRANTEAFF

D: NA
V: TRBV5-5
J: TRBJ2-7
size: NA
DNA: TGTGCCAGCAGCTGGAGCCGCGGCAGGGATTTCAAAATGAGAACCTACGAGCAGTACTTC
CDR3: CASSWSRGRDFKMRTYEQYF

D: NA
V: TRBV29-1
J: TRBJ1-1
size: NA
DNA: TGCAGCGTTGAGTACATGGGGACAAACACTGAAGCTTTCTTT
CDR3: CSVEYMGTNTEAFF

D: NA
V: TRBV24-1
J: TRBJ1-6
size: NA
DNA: TGTGCCACCACCGGGGTTTCACCCCTCCACTTT
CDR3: CATTGVSPLHF

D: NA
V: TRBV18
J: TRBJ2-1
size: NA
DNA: TGTGCCAGCTCATTGATCCAGGGCAGGACAAATGAGCAGTTCTTC
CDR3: CASSLIQGRTNEQFF

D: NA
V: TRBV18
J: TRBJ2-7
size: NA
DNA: TGTGCCAGCTCACCGGGGGGCGGGGGCTACGAGCAGTACTTC
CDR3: CASSPGGGGYEQYF

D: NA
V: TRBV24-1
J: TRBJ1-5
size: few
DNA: TGTGCCACCAGTGATTCGGGATATAGCAATCAGCCCCAGCATTTT
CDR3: CATSDSGYSNQPQHF

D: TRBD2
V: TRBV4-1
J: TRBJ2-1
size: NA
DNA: TGCGCCAGCAGCCCATCTCTAGCGGGAGGTATCTCCTACAATGAGCAGTTCTTC
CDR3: CASSPSLAGGISYNEQFF

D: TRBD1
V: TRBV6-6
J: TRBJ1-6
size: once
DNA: TGTGCCAGCAGTTACGATAGTGGGACAGGGAATTCACCCCTCCACTTT
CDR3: CASSYDSGTGNSPLHF

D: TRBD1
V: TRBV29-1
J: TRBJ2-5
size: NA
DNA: TGCAGCGTGAACAGGGGGCAAGAGACCCAGTACTTC
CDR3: CSVNRGQETQYF

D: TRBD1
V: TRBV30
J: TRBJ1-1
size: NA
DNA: TGTGCCTGGCAGGGGGCTGGGAACACTGAAGCTTTCTTT
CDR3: CAWQGAGNTEAFF

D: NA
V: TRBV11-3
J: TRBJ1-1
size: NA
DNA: TGTGCCAGCACCCTCGGCGGACTAAACACTGAAGCTTTCTTT
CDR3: CASTLGGLNTEAFF

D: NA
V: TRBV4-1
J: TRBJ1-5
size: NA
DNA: TGCGCCAGCAGCCAAGAGTCCGTCAGGGCTCAGCCCCAGCATTTT
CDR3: CASSQESVRAQPQHF

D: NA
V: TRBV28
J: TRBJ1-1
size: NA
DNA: TGTGCCAGCAGGATAAAAACACGGGCTGAAGCTTTCTTT
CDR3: CASRIKTRAEAFF

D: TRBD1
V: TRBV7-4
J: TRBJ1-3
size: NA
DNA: TGTGCCAGCAGCTGTGGGGGACAGCACTCTGGAAACACCATATATTTT
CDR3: CASSCGGQHSGNTIYF